This is a list of T cell receptor beta chains from one sample in a study of lymphopenia after photon versus proton radiotherapy. Sequencing used immunoSEQ multiplex PCR; TCRdb keeps in-frame clones, though not all of them. The sample gives 55,000 to 75,000 clones, roughly 90% of which show up once; less than 3.5% is in the top ten. This material consisted of peripheral blood, taken from a patient treated with photon-based radiotherapy. Source of these receptors: a woman in her 70s with pancreatic cancer. Each CDR3 is given with its conserved first and last residue. Fields, in order: clone size, V gene, J gene, CDR3 protein. Size values are once, few and many counts, or a class for expanded clones, and some rows have none.

-	TRBV9	TRBJ1-3	CASSVNTGYSGNTIYF
few	TRBV7-2	TRBJ1-5	CASSQTGRNQPQHF
once	TRBV7-9	TRBJ2-7	CASSLVGTYEQYF
-	TRBV4-1	TRBJ1-2	CASSRLPGQATGGYTF
-	TRBV5-1	TRBJ2-1	CASSRQGADNEQFF
-	TRBV27	TRBJ2-2	CASSIQGSTGELFF
-	TRBV7-2	TRBJ1-2	CASSSQGALSGYTF
few	TRBV6-4	TRBJ1-1	CANSVNTEAFF
-	TRBV5-1	TRBJ1-2	CASSFRRDRWEPFTF
once	TRBV18	TRBJ1-1	CASSPTAMNTEAFF
-	TRBV11-3	TRBJ2-1	CASSYRHNEQFF
-	TRBV6-5	TRBJ2-2	CASQRGGSFTGELFF
-	TRBV6-1	TRBJ2-7	CASSEPTGLYYEQYF
-	TRBV27	TRBJ2-7	CASLPKPGPYEQYF
-	TRBV29-1	TRBJ2-5	CSGGTVQETQYF
-	TRBV12-5	TRBJ2-1	CASGLVVRLEVPNEQFF
-	TRBV5-1	TRBJ2-2	CASSLASSVTGELFF
-	TRBV28	TRBJ1-3	CASSLSWTGAGNTIYF
-	TRBV21-1	TRBJ2-1	CASSTTGKNEQFF
-	TRBV29-1	TRBJ2-2	CSAQGTGELFF
-	TRBV21-1	TRBJ2-1	CASSILQGGSYNEQFF
-	TRBV18	TRBJ2-7	CASSPGGTSYEQYF
-	TRBV7-9	TRBJ1-2	CASSLTQLGYTF
-	TRBV6-1	TRBJ2-7	CASSVGLADYEQYF
once	TRBV14	TRBJ2-7	CASSHPGQATYEQYF
-	TRBV5-1	TRBJ1-4	CASSLYGQANEKLFF
-	TRBV5-4	TRBJ2-2	CASSLGAGLESGELFF
-	TRBV7-2	TRBJ2-1	CASSLYSGSRNNEQFF
-	TRBV5-6	TRBJ2-5	CASSFGLASETQYF
-	TRBV29-1	TRBJ2-7	CSVEGRGGLAGEQYF
-	TRBV28	TRBJ2-1	CASSLNQGGGYEQFF
once	TRBV30	TRBJ2-7	CAWSERGRDVSYEQYF
-	TRBV18	TRBJ2-3	CASSPRQVSTDTQYF
once	TRBV11-2	TRBJ2-1	CASSLVGGEVLWQFF
-	TRBV29-1	TRBJ2-3	CSLSMGGLGADTQYF
-	TRBV19	TRBJ2-7	CASQSGGTYEQYF
-	TRBV30	TRBJ2-5	CAWSVGGQGGTQYF
-	TRBV6-5	TRBJ2-2	CASSYSVGTGELFF
once	TRBV7-2	TRBJ1-2	CASSLALPGAHSNYGYTF
-	TRBV9	TRBJ2-1	CASSVTHQLENYNEQFF
-	TRBV7-8	TRBJ2-7	CASSLGQSIPYEQYF
-	TRBV7-2	TRBJ2-3	CASSFAQATDTQYF